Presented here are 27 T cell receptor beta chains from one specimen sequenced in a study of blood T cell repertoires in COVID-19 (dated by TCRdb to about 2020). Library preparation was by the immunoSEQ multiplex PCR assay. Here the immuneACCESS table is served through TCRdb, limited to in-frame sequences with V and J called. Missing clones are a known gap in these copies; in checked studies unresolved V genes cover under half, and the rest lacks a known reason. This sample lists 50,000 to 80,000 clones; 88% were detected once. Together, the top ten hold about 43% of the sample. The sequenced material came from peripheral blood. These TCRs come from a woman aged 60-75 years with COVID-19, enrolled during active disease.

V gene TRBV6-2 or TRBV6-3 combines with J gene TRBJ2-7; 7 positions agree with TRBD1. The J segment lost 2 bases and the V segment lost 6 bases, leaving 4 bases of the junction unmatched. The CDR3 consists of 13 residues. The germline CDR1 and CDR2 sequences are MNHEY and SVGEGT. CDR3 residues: CASSRDRAYEQYF. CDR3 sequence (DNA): TGTGCCAGCAGCCGCGACAGGGCCTACGAGCAGTACTTC.

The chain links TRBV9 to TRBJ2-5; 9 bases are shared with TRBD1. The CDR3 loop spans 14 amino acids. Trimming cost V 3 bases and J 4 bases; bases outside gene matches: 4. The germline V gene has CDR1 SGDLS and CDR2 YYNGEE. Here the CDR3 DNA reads TGTGCCAGCAGCGCGAAGGGACAGGGAGAGACCCAGTACTTC. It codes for CASSAKGQGETQYF.

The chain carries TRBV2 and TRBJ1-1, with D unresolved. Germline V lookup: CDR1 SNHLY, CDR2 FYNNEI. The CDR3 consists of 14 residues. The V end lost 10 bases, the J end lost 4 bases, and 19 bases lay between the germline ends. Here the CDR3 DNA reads TGTGCCAAACAATGGGGTCCACGGGGCACTGAAGCTTTCTTT. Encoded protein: CAKQWGPRGTEAFF.

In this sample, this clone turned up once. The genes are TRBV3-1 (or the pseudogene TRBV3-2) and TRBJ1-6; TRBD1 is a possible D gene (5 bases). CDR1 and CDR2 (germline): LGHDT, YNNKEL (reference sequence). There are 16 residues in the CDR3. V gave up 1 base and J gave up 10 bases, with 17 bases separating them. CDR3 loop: CASSQGPGGGGSPLHF. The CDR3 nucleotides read TGTGCCAGCAGCCAAGGCCCTGGGGGGGGAGGATCACCCCTCCACTTT.

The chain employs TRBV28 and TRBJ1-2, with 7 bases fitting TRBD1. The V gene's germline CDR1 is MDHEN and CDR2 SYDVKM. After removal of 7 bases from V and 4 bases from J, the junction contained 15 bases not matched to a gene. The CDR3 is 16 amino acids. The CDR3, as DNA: TGTGCCAGCAACTCCCATCTTAACAGGGGTCCCTATGGCTACACCTTC. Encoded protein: CASNSHLNRGPYGYTF.

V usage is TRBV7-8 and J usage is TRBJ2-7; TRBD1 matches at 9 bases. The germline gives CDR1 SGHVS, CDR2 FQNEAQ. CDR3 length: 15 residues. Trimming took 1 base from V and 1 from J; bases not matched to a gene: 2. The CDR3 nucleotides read TGTGCCAGCAGCTTAGTGACAGGGGGGTCCTACGAGCAGTACTTC. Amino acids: CASSLVTGGSYEQYF.

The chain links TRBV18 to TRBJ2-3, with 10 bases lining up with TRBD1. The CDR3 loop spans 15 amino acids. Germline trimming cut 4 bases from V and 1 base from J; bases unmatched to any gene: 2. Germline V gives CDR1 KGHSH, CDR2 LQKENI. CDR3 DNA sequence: TGTGCCAGCTCACGACAGGGGGCGGGCACAGATACGCAGTATTTT. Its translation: CASSRQGAGTDTQYF.

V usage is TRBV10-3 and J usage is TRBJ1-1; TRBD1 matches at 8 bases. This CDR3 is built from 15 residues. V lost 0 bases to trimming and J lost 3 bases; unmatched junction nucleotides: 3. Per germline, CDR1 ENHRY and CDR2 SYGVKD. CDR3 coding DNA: TGTGCCATCAGTGAGTCGGACAGGGAGGACACTGAAGCTTTCTTT. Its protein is CAISESDREDTEAFF.

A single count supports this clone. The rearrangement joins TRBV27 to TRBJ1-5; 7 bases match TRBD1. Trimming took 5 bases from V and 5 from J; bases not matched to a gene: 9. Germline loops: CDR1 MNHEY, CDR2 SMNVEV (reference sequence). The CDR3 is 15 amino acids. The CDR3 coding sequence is TGTGCCAGCAGTGTCCGGACAGGAGGCGATCAGCCCCAGCATTTT. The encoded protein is CASSVRTGGDQPQHF.

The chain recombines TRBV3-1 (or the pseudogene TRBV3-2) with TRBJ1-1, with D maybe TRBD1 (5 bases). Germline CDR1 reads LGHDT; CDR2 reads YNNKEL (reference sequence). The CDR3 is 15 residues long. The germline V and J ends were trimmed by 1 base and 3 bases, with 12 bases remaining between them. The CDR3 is CASSQGVRADTEAFF. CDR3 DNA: TGTGCCAGCAGCCAAGGGGTCAGGGCGGACACTGAAGCTTTCTTT.

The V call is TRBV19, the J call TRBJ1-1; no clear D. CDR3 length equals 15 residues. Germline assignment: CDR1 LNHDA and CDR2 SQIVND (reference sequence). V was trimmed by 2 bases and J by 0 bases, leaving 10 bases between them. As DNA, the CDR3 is TGTGCCAGTAGTATATCTGCGGGATTGAACACTGAAGCTTTCTTT. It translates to CASSISAGLNTEAFF.

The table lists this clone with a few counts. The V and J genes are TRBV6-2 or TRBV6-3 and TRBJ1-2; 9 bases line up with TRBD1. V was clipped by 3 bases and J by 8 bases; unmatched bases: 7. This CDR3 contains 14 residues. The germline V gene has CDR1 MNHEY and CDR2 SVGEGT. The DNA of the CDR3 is TGTGCCAGCAGTTATCCGGGACAGGGAATCGGCTACACCTTC. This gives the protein CASSYPGQGIGYTF.

In DNA, the CDR3 is TGTGCCAGCAGCCCGCGGGGGCCCCGATCTGCCGGGGAGCTGTTTTTT. As protein: CASSPRGPRSAGELFF. V is TRBV9 and J is TRBJ2-2, with D tentatively TRBD2 (7 bases). V was trimmed by 4 bases and J by 6 bases, leaving 19 bases between them. The germline CDR1 and CDR2 sequences are SGDLS and YYNGEE. This CDR3 has 16 amino acids.

The CDR3 bases are TGTGCTAGTGGTCCGCCTAGAGCCTACGAGCAGTACTTC. This gives the protein CASGPPRAYEQYF. The genes are TRBV12-5 and TRBJ2-7; D unresolved. Deletions cut 5 bases from V and 2 bases from J, with 10 bases between. CDR1 and CDR2 from the germline V gene are LGHNT and FRNRAP. The CDR3 is made up of 13 amino acids.

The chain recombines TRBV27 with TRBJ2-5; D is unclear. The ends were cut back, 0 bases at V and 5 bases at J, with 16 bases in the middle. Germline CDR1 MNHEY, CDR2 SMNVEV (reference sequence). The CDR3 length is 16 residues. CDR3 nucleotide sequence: TGTGCCAGCAGTTTATCCCTGAATTCGGGTGTGGAGACCCAGTACTTC. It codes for CASSLSLNSGVETQYF.

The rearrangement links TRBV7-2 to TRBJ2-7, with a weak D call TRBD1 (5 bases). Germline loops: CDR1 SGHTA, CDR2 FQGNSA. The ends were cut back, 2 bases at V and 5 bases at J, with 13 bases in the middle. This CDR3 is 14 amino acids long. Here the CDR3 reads CASSLNAGLNEQYF. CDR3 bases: TGTGCCAGCAGCTTAAACGCAGGGTTAAACGAGCAGTACTTC.

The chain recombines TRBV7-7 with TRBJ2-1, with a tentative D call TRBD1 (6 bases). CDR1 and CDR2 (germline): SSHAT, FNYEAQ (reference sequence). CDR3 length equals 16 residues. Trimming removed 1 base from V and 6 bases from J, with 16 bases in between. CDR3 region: CASSLGGPGARNEQFF. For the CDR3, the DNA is TGTGCCAGCAGCTTAGGAGGGCCAGGGGCGCGCAATGAGCAGTTCTTC.

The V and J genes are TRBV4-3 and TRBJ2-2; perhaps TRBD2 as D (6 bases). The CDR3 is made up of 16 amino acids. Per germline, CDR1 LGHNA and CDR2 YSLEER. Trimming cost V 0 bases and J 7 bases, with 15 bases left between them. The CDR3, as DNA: TGCGCCAGCAGCCAAGATAGTGGAGGGCCGGGCGGGGAGCTGTTTTTT. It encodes CASSQDSGGPGGELFF.

The CDR3 region is CASSLPPGDTQYF. For the CDR3, the DNA is TGTGCCAGCAGCCTCCCCCCGGGAGATACGCAGTATTTT. This chain links TRBV6-6 with TRBJ2-3; D uncertain. Germline V CDR1 and CDR2: MNHNY, SVGAGI (reference sequence). V was pared by 6 bases and J by 5 bases, with 12 bases between. The length of the CDR3 is 13 residues.

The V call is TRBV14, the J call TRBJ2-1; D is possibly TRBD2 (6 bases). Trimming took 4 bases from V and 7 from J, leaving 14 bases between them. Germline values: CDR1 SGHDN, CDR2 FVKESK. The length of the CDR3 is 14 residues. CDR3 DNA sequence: TGTGCCAGCAGCCCCCCAGCGGGTGGGAATGAGCAGTTCTTC. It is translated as CASSPPAGGNEQFF.

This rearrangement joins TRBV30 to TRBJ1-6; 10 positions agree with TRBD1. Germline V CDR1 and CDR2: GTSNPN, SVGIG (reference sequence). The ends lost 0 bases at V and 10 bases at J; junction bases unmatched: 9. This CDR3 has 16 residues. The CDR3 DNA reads TGTGCCTGGAGTGTCCCGGGACAGGGGCTGAGCTCACCCCTCCACTTT. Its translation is CAWSVPGQGLSSPLHF. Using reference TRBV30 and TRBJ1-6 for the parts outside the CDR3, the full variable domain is SQTIHQWPATLVQPVGSPLSLECTVEGTSNPNLYWYRQAAGRGLQLLFYSVGIGQISSEVPQNLSASRPQDRQFILSSKKLLLSDSGFYLCAWSVPGQGLSSPLHFGNGTRLTVT.

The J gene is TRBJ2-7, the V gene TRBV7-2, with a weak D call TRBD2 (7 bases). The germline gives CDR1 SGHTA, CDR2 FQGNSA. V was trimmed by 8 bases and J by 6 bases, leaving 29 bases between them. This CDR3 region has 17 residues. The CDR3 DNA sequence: TGTGCCAGCTCCCTAGGGGGGGGGACCTCGAGGTCAGGCGAGCAGTACTTC. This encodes CASSLGGGTSRSGEQYF.

CDR3 sequence: CASSFALRGTSGTDTQYF. CDR3 coding DNA: TGTGCCAGCAGCTTCGCGTTGCGTGGGACTAGCGGCACAGATACGCAGTATTTT. The V and J genes are TRBV7-9 and TRBJ2-3, with 10 bases identical to TRBD2. The ends lost 3 bases at V and 1 base at J; junction bases unmatched: 10. The CDR3 is 18 amino acids. Germline V CDR1 and CDR2: SEHNR, FQNEAQ (reference sequence).

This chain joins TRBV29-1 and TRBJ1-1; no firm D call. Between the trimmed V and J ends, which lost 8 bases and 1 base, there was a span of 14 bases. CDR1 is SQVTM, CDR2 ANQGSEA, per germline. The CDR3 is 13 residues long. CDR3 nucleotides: TGCAGCTCTGGGAGGTGGCCGAACACTGAAGCTTTCTTT. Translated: CSSGRWPNTEAFF.

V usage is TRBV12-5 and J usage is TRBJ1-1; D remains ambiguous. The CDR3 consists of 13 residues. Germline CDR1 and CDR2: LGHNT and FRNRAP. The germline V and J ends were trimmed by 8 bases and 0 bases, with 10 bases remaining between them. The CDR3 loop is CASCGGLNTEAFF. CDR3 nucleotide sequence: TGTGCTAGTTGCGGTGGGTTGAACACTGAAGCTTTCTTT.

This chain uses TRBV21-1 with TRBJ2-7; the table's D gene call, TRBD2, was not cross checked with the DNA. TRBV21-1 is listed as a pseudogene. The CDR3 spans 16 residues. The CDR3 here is CASSLSGTSGNYEQCF. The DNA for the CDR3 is TGTGCCAGCAGCCTCTCCGGGACTAGCGGAAACTACGAGCAGTGCTTC.

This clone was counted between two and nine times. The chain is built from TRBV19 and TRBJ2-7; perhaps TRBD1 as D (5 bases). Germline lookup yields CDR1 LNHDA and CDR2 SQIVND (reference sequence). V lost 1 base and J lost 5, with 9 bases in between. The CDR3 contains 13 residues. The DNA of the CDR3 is TGTGCCAGTAGTATAGGGGGCCTAAACGAGCAGTACTTC. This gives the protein CASSIGGLNEQYF. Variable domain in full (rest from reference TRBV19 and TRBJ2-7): DGGITQSPKYLFRKEGQNVTLSCEQNLNHDAMYWYRQDPGQGLRLIYYSQIVNDFQKGDIAEGYSVSREKKESFPLTVTSAQKNPTAFYLCASSIGGLNEQYFGPGTRLTVT.